The 6 T cell receptor beta chains reported below all come from one sample, sequenced in a study of OX40 agonist ivuxolimab in advanced cancers. Assay used: immunoSEQ multiplex PCR; TCRdb lists only in-frame clones, some missing. The sample lists 100,000 or so clones; 88% were seen once. The sequenced sample was CD4+ or CD8+ T cells sorted from blood, obtained in a trial of the OX40 agonist ivuxolimab. Receptor source: an adult with an advanced solid tumor such as melanoma, head and neck, liver or kidney cancer.

The chain employs TRBV10-1 and TRBJ1-2; D unresolved. Germline CDR1 reads WNHNN; CDR2 reads SYGVQD (reference sequence). V was cut by 4 bases and J by 2 bases, with 11 bases left in between. This CDR3 region has 14 residues. CDR3 loop: CASSGWGENYGYTF. CDR3 in DNA: TGCGCCAGCAGTGGGTGGGGAGAGAACTATGGCTACACCTTC.

The chain uses TRBV5-4 and TRBJ2-4; TRBD1 or TRBD2 may be the D gene (5 bases each). Between the trimmed V and J ends, which lost 1 base and 3 bases, there was a span of 8 bases. This CDR3 is built from 14 residues. Germline V gene data show CDR1 as SGHNT and CDR2 as YYREEE (reference sequence). The CDR3 DNA is TGTGCCAGCAGCTTGCAGGGAGTCAAAAACATTCAGTACTTC. Translating gives CASSLQGVKNIQYF.

This clone was seen only once. The chain recombines TRBV19 with TRBJ1-4, with D possibly being TRBD1 (6 bases). Between the trimmed V and J ends, which lost 7 bases and 8 bases, there was a span of 14 bases. The CDR3 consists of 13 residues. Germline V CDR1 and CDR2: LNHDA, SQIVND (reference sequence). In DNA form, the CDR3 reads TGTGCCAGTATGCCCGGAAGGGGGGAAAAACTGTTTTTT. The encoded protein is CASMPGRGEKLFF.

The chain combines TRBV19 with TRBJ2-3; maybe TRBD2 (5 bases). Germline V gene sequence: CDR1 LNHDA, CDR2 SQIVND (reference sequence). V was pared by 9 bases and J by 6 bases, with 16 bases between. CDR3 length equals 13 residues. CDR3 bases: TGTGCCAGCGGAGAGGCCGGGGTCGATACGCAGTATTTT. This encodes CASGEAGVDTQYF.

The chain has TRBV7-6 and TRBJ2-3; unclear D gene. From germline, CDR1 is SGHVS and CDR2 FNYEAQ. Trimming pared 4 bases from V and 2 bases from J, leaving 13 bases between. The CDR3 is 15 residues long. CDR3 sequence (DNA): TGTGCCAGCAGCTCGCAACCGGACCCCACAGATACGCAGTATTTT. Its translation: CASSSQPDPTDTQYF.

This clone occurred a few times. The chain has TRBV27 and TRBJ2-2; the D gene could be TRBD1 or TRBD2 (6 bases each). Germline values: CDR1 MNHEY, CDR2 SMNVEV (reference sequence). V dropped 4 bases and J dropped 1 base, with 13 bases sitting between them. The CDR3 consists of 16 residues. DNA for the CDR3: TGTGCCAGCAGTTCCGCACAGGGAGGGAACACCGGGGAGCTGTTTTTT. Translated: CASSSAQGGNTGELFF.